This section outlines one TCR beta chain sequence together with its context. Its antigen is not identified. CDR1 is SGHTA, CDR2 FQGNSA, per germline. The CDR3 contains 16 residues. V lost 2 bases to trimming and J lost 0 bases; unmatched junction nucleotides: 5. According to the study, genomic DNA was the template for TCR beta VDJ and CDR3 profiling. TCRdb reanalysed the reads using MiXCR and keeps one entry per CDR3 protein. The sample contains 150,000 to 200,000 distinct CDR3 sequences, around three fifths of which appear only once. The data originate from a study of CD8+CD57+ T cells in acquired aplastic anemia. About the study: The sorted CD4+ and CD8+ cells yielded an average approximately 3 ug of DNA.

Findings of the study overall: Common to patients and controls were twenty-nine CD8+ CDR3 sequences. Significance was not reached for CD8+ Simpson's diversity between patients and controls.

The material sequenced was sorted CD4+, CD8+, or CD8+CD57+ T cells (not recorded which) from PBMCs. The source of this sequence is a human donor with severe aplastic anemia or a healthy control (not recorded which). The rearrangement joins TRBV7-2 to TRBJ2-3; 7 positions match TRBD1. As DNA, the CDR3 is TGTGCCAGCAGCTTAAGGGGGCACTATAGCACAGATACGCAGTATTTT. This translates into CASSLRGHYSTDTQYF.